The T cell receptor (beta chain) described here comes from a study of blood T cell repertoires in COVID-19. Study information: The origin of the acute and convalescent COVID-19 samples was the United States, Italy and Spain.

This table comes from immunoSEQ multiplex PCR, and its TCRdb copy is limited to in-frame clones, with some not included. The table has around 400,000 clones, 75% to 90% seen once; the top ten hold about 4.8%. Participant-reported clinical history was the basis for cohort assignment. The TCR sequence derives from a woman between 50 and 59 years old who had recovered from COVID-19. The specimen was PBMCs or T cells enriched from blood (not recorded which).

The CDR3 here is CSVTTGPYEAFF. CDR3 nucleotides: TGCAGCGTCACGACAGGGCCATATGAAGCTTTCTTT. The chain is built from TRBV29-1 and TRBJ1-1; 7 positions match TRBD1. This CDR3 is built from 12 residues. Per the germline V gene, CDR1 is SQVTM and CDR2 is ANQGSEA. Germline trimming cut 6 bases from V and 7 bases from J; bases unmatched to any gene: 8.